This TCR beta chain was recorded in a study of blood T cell repertoires in COVID-19. Study summary: Spain, Italy and the United States supplied samples that represented acute and convalescent COVID-19. T cells, B-cell-depleted T cells, or PBMCs provided the cDNA or gDNA that served as material.

Recruits, aged roughly 18 to 90 years, lived in roughly 22 US areas. This clone is a singleton in its sample. CDR1 and CDR2 from the germline V gene are KGHDR and SFDVKD. The V and J ends lost 3 bases and 3 bases, in that order; junction bases with no gene match: 4. The CDR3 sequence is 15 residues long. Produced via immunoSEQ multiplex PCR; TCRdb's table is partial and in-frame only. The table includes some 300,000 clones, roughly 87% detected once. The chain carries TRBV24-1 and TRBJ1-1, with 9 bases lining up with TRBD1. The sequenced sample was PBMCs or T cells enriched from blood (not recorded which). This sequence was found in a woman in her 30s who had recovered from COVID-19. This CDR3 is CATSDPGQGDTEAFF. CDR3 in DNA: TGTGCCACCAGTGATCCGGGACAGGGCGACACTGAAGCTTTCTTT.